This record covers a single T cell receptor (beta chain). Study processing details: Amplification from reference gene primers served as the basis for estimated nucleated cell counts. Assay: immunoSEQ multiplex PCR; the TCRdb copy retains only in-frame clones and omits some. The V and J calls and clone size are taken from that table; D and trimming were inferred from the DNA. The sample has some 150,000 clones; 86% are singletons. CDR3 length: 16 residues. CDR1 and CDR2 (germline): SGHRS, YFSETQ. V gave up 0 bases and J gave up 10 bases; unmatched junction bases: 13. Patients of the Seattle cohort, enrolled during active infection, were followed longitudinally. This record comes from a study of blood T cell repertoires in COVID-19. Study background: Sites in the United States, Italy and Spain provided acute and convalescent COVID-19 samples. PBMCs, B-cell-depleted T cells, or T cells provided the cDNA or gDNA that made up the material.

The specimen was peripheral blood. This clonotype originated in a woman aged 55-69 years with COVID-19, enrolled during active disease. The chain uses TRBV5-1 and TRBJ1-5, with TRBD1 matching over 7 bases. The CDR3 here is CASSLGLGGRGDPQHF. CDR3 bases: TGCGCCAGCAGCTTGGGACTAGGGGGCAGGGGCGATCCCCAGCATTTT.